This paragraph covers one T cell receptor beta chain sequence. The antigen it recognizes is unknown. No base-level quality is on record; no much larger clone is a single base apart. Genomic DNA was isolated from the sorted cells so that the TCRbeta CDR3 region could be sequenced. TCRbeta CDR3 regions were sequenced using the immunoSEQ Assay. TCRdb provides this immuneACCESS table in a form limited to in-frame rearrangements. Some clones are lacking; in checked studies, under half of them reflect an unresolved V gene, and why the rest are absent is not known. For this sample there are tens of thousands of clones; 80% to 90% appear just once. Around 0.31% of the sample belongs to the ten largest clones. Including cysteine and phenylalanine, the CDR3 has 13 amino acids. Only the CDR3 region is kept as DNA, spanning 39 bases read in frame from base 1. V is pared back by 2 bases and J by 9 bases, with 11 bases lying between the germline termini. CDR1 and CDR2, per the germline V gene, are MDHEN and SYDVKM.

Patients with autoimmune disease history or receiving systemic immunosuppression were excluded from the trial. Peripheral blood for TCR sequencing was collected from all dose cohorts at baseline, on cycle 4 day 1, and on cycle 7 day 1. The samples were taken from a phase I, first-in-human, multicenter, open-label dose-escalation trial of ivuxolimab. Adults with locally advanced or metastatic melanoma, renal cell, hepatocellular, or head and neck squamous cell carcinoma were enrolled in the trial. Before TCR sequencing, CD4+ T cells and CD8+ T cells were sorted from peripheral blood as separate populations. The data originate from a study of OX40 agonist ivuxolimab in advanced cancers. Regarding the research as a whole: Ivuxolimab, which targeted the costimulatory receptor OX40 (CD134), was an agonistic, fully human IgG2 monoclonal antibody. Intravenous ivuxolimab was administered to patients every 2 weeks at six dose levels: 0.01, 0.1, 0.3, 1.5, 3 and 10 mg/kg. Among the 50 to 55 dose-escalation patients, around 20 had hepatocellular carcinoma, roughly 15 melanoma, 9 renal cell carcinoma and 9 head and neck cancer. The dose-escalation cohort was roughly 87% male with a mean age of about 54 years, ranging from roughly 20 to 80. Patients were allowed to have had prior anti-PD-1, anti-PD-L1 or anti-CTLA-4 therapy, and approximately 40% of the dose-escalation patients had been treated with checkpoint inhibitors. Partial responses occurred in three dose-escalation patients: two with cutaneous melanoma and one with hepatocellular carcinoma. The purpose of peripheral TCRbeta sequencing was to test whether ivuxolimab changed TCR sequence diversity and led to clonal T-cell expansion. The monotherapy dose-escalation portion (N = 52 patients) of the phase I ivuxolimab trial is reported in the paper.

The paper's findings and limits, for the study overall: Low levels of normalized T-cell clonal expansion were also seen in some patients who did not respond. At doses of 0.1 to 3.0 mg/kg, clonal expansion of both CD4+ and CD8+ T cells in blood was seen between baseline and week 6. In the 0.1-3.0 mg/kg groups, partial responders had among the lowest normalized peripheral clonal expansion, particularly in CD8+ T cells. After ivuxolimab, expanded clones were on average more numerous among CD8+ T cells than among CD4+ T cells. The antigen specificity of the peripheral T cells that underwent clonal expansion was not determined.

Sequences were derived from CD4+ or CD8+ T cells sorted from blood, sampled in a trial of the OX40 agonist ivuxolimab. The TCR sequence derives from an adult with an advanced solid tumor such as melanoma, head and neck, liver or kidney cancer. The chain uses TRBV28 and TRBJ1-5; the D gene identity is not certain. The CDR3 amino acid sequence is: CASSLQDPRPQHF. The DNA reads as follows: TGTGCCAGCAGTTTACAGGACCCCAGGCCCCAGCATTTT.